The 25 T cell receptor beta chains listed next were all sequenced from one sample in a study of regulatory T cells in long-lasting Graves disease. Construction of the TCR beta libraries employed iRepertoire HTBI primers in conjunction with Arm-PCR of CDR3 regions. Via MiXCR, TCRdb re-called the multiplex PCR reads, giving one row per CDR3 protein. The table shows almost 350,000 distinct CDR3 sequences, with roughly 21% occurring only once. Time point here: persistent/refractory GD, antithyroid drugs over 5 years with positive TRAb. Scientists built the TCR library using RNA that was extracted from PBMCs. Specimen: peripheral blood mononuclear cells (PBMCs), collected when the disease was refractory, from a patient treated with antithyroid drugs. Source of these receptors: a female donor with Graves disease.

This clonotype was seen more than once but under ten times. The chain is built from TRBV20-1 and TRBJ2-7, with D possibly called TRBD1 or TRBD2 (5 bases each). Germline V gene lookup returns CDR1 DFQATT and CDR2 SNEGSKA (reference sequence). V shed 5 bases and J shed 7 bases, with 18 bases lying between them. The CDR3 runs to 13 residues. The CDR3, as DNA: TGCAGTGCTCCTCCGGGACCCACAAGGGAGCAGTACTTC. Protein product: CSAPPGPTREQYF.

This clonotype came up once. CDR3 sequence (DNA): TGCAGTGTTCTGGGTAAGACCTACGAGCAGTACTTC. Protein: CSVLGKTYEQYF. The V gene is TRBV20-1, the J gene TRBJ2-7; D call uncertain. CDR3 length: 12 amino acids. Per the germline V gene, CDR1 is DFQATT and CDR2 is SNEGSKA (reference sequence). With 7 bases removed from V and 2 bases from J, the gap between germline ends came to 12 bases.

The chain has TRBV2 and TRBJ2-5; tentatively, D is TRBD1 or TRBD2 (5 bases each). V was trimmed by 2 bases and J by 9 bases, leaving 19 bases between them. The CDR3 covers 15 residues. In germline, CDR1 is SNHLY, CDR2 FYNNEI. CDR3 sequence: CASSEIPGRPKAQYF. The CDR3, as DNA: TGTGCCAGCAGTGAAATCCCGGGACGGCCGAAGGCCCAGTACTTC.

The CDR3 protein is CASSLDRASYEQYF. Written as DNA, the CDR3 is TGTGCCAGCAGTTTGGACAGGGCCTCCTACGAGCAGTACTTC. The chain combines TRBV12-3 or TRBV12-4 with TRBJ2-7; the match to TRBD1 covers 8 bases. The CDR3 runs 14 residues. Trimming removed 3 bases from V and 0 bases from J; junction bases left unmatched: 1.

This clonotype was seen a handful of times. This chain uses TRBV9 with TRBJ2-6, with a possible D match to TRBD1 (6 bases). The CDR3 length is 18 residues. V shed 4 bases and J shed 0 bases, with 17 bases lying between them. CDR1 is SGDLS, CDR2 YYNGEE, per germline. The CDR3 nucleotides read TGTGCCAGCAGCATCAACCCGTACAGGGACTCTGGGGCCAACGTCCTGACTTTC. As protein: CASSINPYRDSGANVLTF.

A few counts support this clonotype. The rearrangement joins TRBV20-1 to TRBJ1-5, with 8 bases fitting TRBD1. This CDR3 is built from 13 residues. Germline V gene sequence: CDR1 DFQATT, CDR2 SNEGSKA (reference sequence). J gave up 7 bases and V 3 bases, and 5 bases lay outside the gene matches. The CDR3 reads CSASEAGGQPQHF. Here the CDR3 DNA reads TGCAGTGCTAGTGAGGCAGGGGGCCAGCCCCAGCATTTT.

In its sample, this clonotype was seen a few times. The rearrangement uses TRBV7-2 and TRBJ1-2, with D unresolved. The CDR3 has 13 amino acids. Germline values: CDR1 SGHTA, CDR2 FQGNSA. Trimming removed 3 bases at V and 4 bases at J, with 9 bases between. The DNA of the CDR3 is TGTGCCAGCAGCTTTACTGGAATCTATGGCTACACCTTC. Protein product: CASSFTGIYGYTF.

This clonotype was detected a few times. This chain connects TRBV7-9 to TRBJ2-2, with D perhaps TRBD1 or TRBD2 (5 bases each). CDR1 is SEHNR, CDR2 FQNEAQ, per germline (reference sequence). The V end was cut by 4 bases, the J end by 6 bases, with 12 bases between. The CDR3 sequence is 14 residues long. DNA of the CDR3: TGTGCCAGCAGCTCCCCAGGGACGTCCGGGGAGCTGTTTTTT. Its protein is CASSSPGTSGELFF.

In this sample, this clonotype turned up many times. J is TRBJ2-5 and V is TRBV20-1; no definite D call. Germline V gene data show CDR1 as DFQATT and CDR2 as SNEGSKA (reference sequence). V lost 1 base to trimming and J lost 5 bases, with 17 bases between them. The CDR3 extends over 15 amino acids. DNA of the CDR3: TGCAGTGCTAGAGGTCTCTCCGGGCGCTATGAGACCCAGTACTTC. Residues: CSARGLSGRYETQYF.

A few counts support this clonotype. The J gene is TRBJ2-2, the V gene TRBV10-2, with TRBD1 as a possible D gene (5 bases). The V gene's germline CDR1 is WSHSY and CDR2 SAAADI. Trimming pared 8 bases from V and 2 bases from J, leaving 9 bases between. This CDR3 is 13 amino acids long. The chain's CDR3 is CASLQGNTGELFF. In nucleotides, the CDR3 is TGCGCCAGCCTTCAGGGAAACACCGGGGAGCTGTTTTTT.

The table lists this clonotype with many counts. The rearrangement joins TRBV28 to TRBJ1-1; TRBD1 might be the D (5 bases). Germline V lookup: CDR1 MDHEN, CDR2 SYDVKM. The CDR3 is 13 residues long. Trimming pared 5 bases from V and 1 base from J, leaving 8 bases between. The CDR3 bases are TGTGCCAGCAGTGGGGCGGAGAACACTGAAGCTTTCTTT. Translated: CASSGAENTEAFF. Combining the CDR3 with reference TRBV28 and TRBJ1-1 gives the whole variable domain DVKVTQSSRYLVKRTGEKVFLECVQDMDHENMFWYRQDPGLGLRLIYFSYDVKMKEKGDIPEGYSVSREKKERFSLILESASTNQTSMYLCASSGAENTEAFFGQGTRLTVV.

The rearrangement joins TRBV12-3 or TRBV12-4 to TRBJ2-1; the match to TRBD2 covers 8 bases. Trimming took 6 bases from V and 0 from J; bases not matched to a gene: 10. CDR3 length: 17 amino acids. CDR3 protein: CASRPGGGLSSYNEQFF. The DNA of the CDR3 is TGTGCCAGCAGGCCCGGGGGGGGGTTAAGCTCCTACAATGAGCAGTTCTTC.

Turning to this clonotype: This could be a read error, since a much larger clone is one nucleotide away. Since the CDR3 does not end with the conserved phenylalanine or tryptophan, this likely comes from a read error. This chain joins TRBV12-3 or TRBV12-4 and TRBJ2-7, with 8 bases aligning to TRBD1. The V and J ends lost 3 bases and 2 bases, in that order; junction bases with no gene match: 6. CDR3 size: 15 residues. The CDR3 sequence: CASSLVTGGPYEQYL. The CDR3 DNA is TGTGCCAGCAGTTTGGTCACAGGGGGTCCCTACGAGCAGTACCTC.

This clonotype was counted ten times or more. J is TRBJ2-5 and V is TRBV12-3 or TRBV12-4; D might be TRBD1 or TRBD2, each matching 7 bases. The CDR3 covers 15 residues. Trimming took off 3 bases at V and 4 bases at J, with 15 bases between the two ends. The CDR3 loop reads CASSFYDREGETQYF. The CDR3 region has the DNA TGTGCCAGCAGTTTCTACGACAGGGAGGGAGAGACCCAGTACTTC.

This clonotype has just a few counts. CDR3 protein: CSATSQREDRYEQYF. DNA for the CDR3: TGCAGTGCGACCTCCCAGCGGGAGGATCGTTACGAGCAGTACTTC. The chain combines TRBV20-1 with TRBJ2-7, with 9 nucleotides matching TRBD2. The CDR3 is made up of 15 amino acids. Trimming took 6 bases from V and 4 from J; bases not matched to a gene: 13. CDR1 is DFQATT and CDR2 is SNEGSKA in the germline V gene (reference sequence).

This sequence joins TRBV27 and TRBJ2-3, with 8 nucleotides matching TRBD2. The CDR3 runs to 17 residues. Germline V gene lookup returns CDR1 MNHEY and CDR2 SMNVEV (reference sequence). The J segment lost 4 bases and the V segment lost 2 bases, leaving 11 bases of the junction unmatched. The CDR3 region has the DNA TGTGCCAGCAGTTTAGTCAGATGGCGGGAGGCACCAGATACGCAGTATTTT. The encoded protein is CASSLVRWREAPDTQYF.

This clonotype was seen a few times. The V gene is TRBV5-1, the J gene TRBJ2-5, with 7 positions matching TRBD1. The germline CDR1 and CDR2 sequences are SGHRS and YFSETQ. V was clipped by 0 bases and J by 3 bases; unmatched bases: 2. The CDR3 covers 14 residues. The CDR3 is CASSLGQGEETQYF. The CDR3 DNA follows: TGCGCCAGCAGCTTGGGACAGGGTGAAGAGACCCAGTACTTC.

This clonotype was recorded at least ten times. Germline and junction disagree at one end, which may indicate a read error. CDR3 sequence: CASSPPRGSKNIQYF. The CDR3 nucleotides read TGTGCCAGCTCCCCACCCCGGGGGTCCAAAAACATTCAGTACTTC. V is TRBV18 and J is TRBJ2-4; a weak D match, TRBD2 (6 bases). The CDR3 sequence is 15 residues long. Germline CDR1 is KGHSH and CDR2 is LQKENI.

This clonotype has a count of ten or more. The chain joins TRBV2 to TRBJ1-6; 8 bases are a match to TRBD1. Unmatched junction bases numbered 7, after V lost 8 bases and J lost 7 bases. Per germline, CDR1 SNHLY and CDR2 FYNNEI. This CDR3 has 14 residues. The CDR3 nucleotides read TGTGCCAGCTACCAGGGGGCCCGGAATTCACCCCTCCACTTT. Translated, it gives CASYQGARNSPLHF. Full variable domain (outside the CDR3, taken from reference TRBV2 and TRBJ1-6): EPEVTQTPSHQVTQMGQEVILRCVPISNHLYFYWYRQILGQKVEFLVSFYNNEISEKSEIFDDQFSVERPDGSNFTLKIRSTKLEDSAMYFCASYQGARNSPLHFGNGTRLTVT.

At least ten counts were recorded for this clonotype. V and J are TRBV3-1 and TRBJ2-5; D gene unclear. The CDR3 is 12 amino acids. V was clipped by 1 base and J by 9 bases, with 9 bases between them. CDR1 and CDR2 (germline): LGHDT, YNNKEL (reference sequence). The DNA of the CDR3 is TGTGCCAGCAGCCAAGTATTGGCACCCCAGTACTTC. Its translation is CASSQVLAPQYF.

This clonotype was picked up a small number of times. V usage is TRBV18 and J usage is TRBJ1-4, with no clear D. The CDR3 spans 15 residues. V shed 3 bases and J shed 0 bases, with 8 bases lying between them. Per germline, CDR1 KGHSH and CDR2 LQKENI. In DNA, the CDR3 is TGTGCCAGCTCACCCCCCTCGGCAACTAATGAAAAACTGTTTTTT. This sequence encodes CASSPPSATNEKLFF.

The rearrangement joins TRBV9 to TRBJ2-1; D possibly corresponds to TRBD2 (7 bases). This CDR3 is built from 17 residues. Germline CDR1 reads SGDLS; CDR2 reads YYNGEE. V was trimmed by 1 base and J by 5 bases, leaving 19 bases between them. CDR3 DNA sequence: TGTGCCAGCAGCGTAAGGGGGGGGAGGCCTATGCACAATGAGCAGTTCTTC. Amino acids: CASSVRGGRPMHNEQFF.

This clonotype was recorded at least ten times. The J gene is TRBJ1-5, the V gene TRBV19; TRBD1 aligns across 10 bases. This CDR3 is built from 16 residues. Germline CDR1 reads LNHDA; CDR2 reads SQIVND (reference sequence). Trimming at V came to 2 bases and at J to 7 bases, leaving 8 bases not matched to a gene. CDR3 nucleotides: TGTGCCAGTAGTATATGGGACAGGGGAATAGGGCAGCCCCAGCATTTT. Its translation: CASSIWDRGIGQPQHF.

A word on this clonotype: A clone one base away is much larger, so this may be a read error. In this CDR3 the conserved last residue, phenylalanine or tryptophan, is missing, so a read error is likely. The rearrangement joins TRBV2 to TRBJ2-3; D is unclear. The CDR3 has 14 amino acids. V lost 7 bases and J lost 1, with 12 bases in between. Germline V gene data show CDR1 as SNHLY and CDR2 as FYNNEI. This chain's CDR3 is CASKFTAGTDTQYL. The CDR3 bases are TGTGCCAGCAAATTCACGGCCGGCACAGATACGCAGTATCTT.

This clonotype has ten or more counts. V usage is TRBV6-2 or TRBV6-3 and J usage is TRBJ1-1, with 8 bases that match TRBD1. The CDR3 length is 15 residues. Germline CDR1 is MNHEY and CDR2 is SVGEGT. J was trimmed by 10 bases and V by 5 bases; bases with no gene match: 15. DNA for the CDR3: TGTGCCAGCAGTGACCTCGACCAGGGGGCTGTAGCAGCTTTCTTT. Its translation is CASSDLDQGAVAAFF.